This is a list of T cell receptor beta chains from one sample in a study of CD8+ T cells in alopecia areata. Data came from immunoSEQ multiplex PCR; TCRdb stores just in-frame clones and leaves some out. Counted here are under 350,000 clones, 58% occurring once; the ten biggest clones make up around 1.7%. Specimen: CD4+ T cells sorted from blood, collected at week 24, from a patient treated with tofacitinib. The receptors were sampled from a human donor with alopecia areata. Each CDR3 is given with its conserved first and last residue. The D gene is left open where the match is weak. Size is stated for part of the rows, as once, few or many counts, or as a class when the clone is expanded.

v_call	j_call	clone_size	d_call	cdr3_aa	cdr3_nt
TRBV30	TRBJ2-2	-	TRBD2	CAWSLRDYNTGELFF	TGTGCCTGGAGCCTAAGGGACTACAACACCGGGGAGCTGTTTTTT
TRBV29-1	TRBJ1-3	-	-	CSVTGFSGNTIYF	TGCAGCGTGACGGGGTTCTCTGGAAACACCATATATTTT
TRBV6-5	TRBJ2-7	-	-	CASSYSREQYF	TGTGCCAGCAGTTACTCGCGCGAGCAGTACTTC
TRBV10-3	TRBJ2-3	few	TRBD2	CATRVTGGGTDTQYF	TGTGCCACACGAGTTACTGGGGGGGGCACAGATACGCAGTATTTT
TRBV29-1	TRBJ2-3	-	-	CSGLAATDTQYF	TGCAGCGGGCTAGCTGCCACAGATACGCAGTATTTT
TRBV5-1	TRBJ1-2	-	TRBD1	CASSLPGQGPYGYTF	TGCGCCAGCAGCTTGCCCGGACAGGGCCCCTATGGCTACACCTTC
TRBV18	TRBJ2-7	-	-	CASSPSLRANDEQYF	TGTGCCAGCTCACCTTCCTTGAGAGCTAACGACGAGCAGTACTTC
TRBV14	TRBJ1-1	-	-	CASSQSGEWAFF	TGTGCCAGCAGCCAATCGGGGGAGTGGGCTTTCTTT
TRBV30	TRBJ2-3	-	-	CAWSVGLGTDTQYF	TGTGCCTGGAGTGTGGGACTCGGCACAGATACGCAGTATTTT
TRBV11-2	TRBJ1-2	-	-	CASSPRWTDLYGYTF	TGTGCCAGCAGCCCTCGGTGGACAGATCTTTATGGCTACACCTTC
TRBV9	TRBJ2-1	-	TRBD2	CASSTSGGTHNEQFF	TGTGCCAGCAGCACCAGCGGGGGAACACACAATGAGCAGTTCTTC
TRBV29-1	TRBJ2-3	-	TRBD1	CSVAPSTGSDTQYF	TGCAGCGTTGCCCCTTCGACAGGGTCCGATACGCAGTATTTT
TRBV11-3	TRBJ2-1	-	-	CASSLADGNEQFF	TGTGCCAGCAGCTTGGCGGACGGCAATGAGCAGTTCTTC
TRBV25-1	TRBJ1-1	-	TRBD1	CASRSVDRGNTEAFF	TGTGCCAGCCGTTCCGTAGACAGGGGCAACACTGAAGCTTTCTTT
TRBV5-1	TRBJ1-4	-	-	CASSPNLIGAGSGEKLFF	TGCGCCAGCAGCCCCAACTTGATAGGAGCAGGGTCGGGGGAAAAACTGTTTTTT
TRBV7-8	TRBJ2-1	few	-	CASTTGHRRVF	TGTGCCAGCACCACGGGACACCGTCGGGTCTTC
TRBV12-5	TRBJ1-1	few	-	CASGSPKAVEAFF	TGTGCTAGTGGTTCCCCTAAAGCAGTCGAAGCTTTCTTT
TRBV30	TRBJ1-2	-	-	CAWSVQEGYGYTF	TGTGCCTGGAGTGTACAGGAAGGCTATGGCTACACCTTC
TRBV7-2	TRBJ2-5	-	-	CASSPGAGVRETQYF	TGTGCCAGCAGCCCCGGGGCAGGGGTGAGGGAGACCCAGTACTTC
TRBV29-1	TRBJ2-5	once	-	CSTLGGEETQYF	TGCAGCACACTCGGGGGTGAAGAGACCCAGTACTTC
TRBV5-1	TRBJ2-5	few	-	CASSLGQGDQETQYF	TGCGCCAGCAGCTTGGGGCAGGGAGACCAAGAGACCCAGTACTTC
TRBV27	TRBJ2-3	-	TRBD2	CASSLYLAGGVDTQYF	TGTGCCAGCAGTTTATATCTAGCGGGGGGCGTGGATACGCAGTATTTT
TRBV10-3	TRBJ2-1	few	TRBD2	CATERGIYNEQFF	TGTGCCACCGAGCGGGGCATATACAATGAGCAGTTCTTC
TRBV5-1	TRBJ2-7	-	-	CASSLAAGRWREQYF	TGCGCCAGCAGCTTGGCGGCAGGCAGATGGCGGGAGCAGTACTTC
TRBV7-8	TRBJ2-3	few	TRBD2	CASSLRNRLALSTDTQYF	TGTGCCAGCAGCTTACGCAATCGACTAGCGCTTAGCACAGATACGCAGTATTTT
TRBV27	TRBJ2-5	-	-	CASSLRIAAGETQYF	TGTGCCAGCAGCTTACGTATAGCGGCGGGAGAGACCCAGTACTTC
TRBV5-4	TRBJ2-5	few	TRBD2	CASSYIGLAGGAETQYF	TGTGCCAGCAGCTACATAGGACTAGCGGGGGGCGCAGAGACCCAGTACTTC
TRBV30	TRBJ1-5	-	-	CAWSVLQSNQPQHF	TGTGCCTGGAGTGTACTTCAGAGCAATCAGCCCCAGCATTTT
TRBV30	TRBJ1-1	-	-	CAWRSRLNTEAFF	TGTGCCTGGAGAAGTCGGTTGAACACTGAAGCTTTCTTT
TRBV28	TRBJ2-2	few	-	CASSRPGRGFTGELFF	TGTGCCAGCAGTCGCCCCGGGCGGGGATTTACCGGGGAGCTGTTTTTT
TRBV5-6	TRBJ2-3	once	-	CASSLRADTQYF	TGTGCCAGCAGCTTGCGGGCAGATACGCAGTATTTT
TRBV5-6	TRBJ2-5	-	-	CASSLQGVEETQYF	TGTGCCAGCAGCTTGCAAGGGGTGGAGGAGACCCAGTACTTC
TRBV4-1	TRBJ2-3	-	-	CASSRQGSTDTQYF	TGCGCCAGCAGCCGGCAGGGTAGCACAGATACGCAGTATTTT
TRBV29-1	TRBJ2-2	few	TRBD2	CSVGRTSGTGELFF	TGCAGCGTGGGACGGACTAGCGGGACCGGGGAGCTGTTTTTT
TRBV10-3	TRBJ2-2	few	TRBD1	CAISVQTGDTGELFF	TGTGCCATCAGTGTACAGACAGGGGACACCGGGGAGCTGTTTTTT
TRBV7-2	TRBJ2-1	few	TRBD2	CASSVQAGGRNEQFF	TGTGCCAGCAGCGTTCAAGCGGGGGGGCGAAATGAGCAGTTCTTC
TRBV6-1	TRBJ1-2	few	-	CASSPGLSGYTF	TGTGCCAGCAGTCCAGGGTTGAGTGGCTACACCTTC
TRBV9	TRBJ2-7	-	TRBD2	CASSATGTSFYEQYF	TGTGCCAGCAGCGCCACCGGGACTAGCTTCTACGAGCAGTACTTC
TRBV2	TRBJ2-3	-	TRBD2	CATRDYGETDTQYF	TGTGCCACCCGGGACTACGGGGAAACAGATACGCAGTATTTT
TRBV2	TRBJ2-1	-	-	CASSRTREQFF	TGTGCCAGCAGTCGAACCCGCGAGCAGTTCTTC
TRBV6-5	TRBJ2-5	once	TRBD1	CASSRRQGETQYF	TGTGCCAGCAGCCGAAGACAGGGTGAGACCCAGTACTTC